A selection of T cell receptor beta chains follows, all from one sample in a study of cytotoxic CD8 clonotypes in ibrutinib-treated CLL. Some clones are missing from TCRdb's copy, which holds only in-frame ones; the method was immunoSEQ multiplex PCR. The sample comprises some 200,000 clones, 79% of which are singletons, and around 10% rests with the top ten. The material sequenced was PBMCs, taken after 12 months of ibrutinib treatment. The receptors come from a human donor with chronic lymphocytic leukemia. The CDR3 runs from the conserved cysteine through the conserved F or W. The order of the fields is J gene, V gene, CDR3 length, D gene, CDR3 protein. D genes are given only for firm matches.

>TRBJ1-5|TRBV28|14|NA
CASSSRWSNQPQHF
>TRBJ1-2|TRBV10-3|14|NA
CAISDRGFLYGYTF
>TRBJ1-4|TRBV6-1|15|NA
CATIRGRAANEKLFF
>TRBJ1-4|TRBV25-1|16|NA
CASSEYSGATNEKLFF
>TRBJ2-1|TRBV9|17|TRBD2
CASSPSGSGAPYNEQFF
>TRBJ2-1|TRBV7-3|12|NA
CASSLGANEQFF
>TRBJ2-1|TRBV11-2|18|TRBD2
CASSYEPGLAGPGNEQFF
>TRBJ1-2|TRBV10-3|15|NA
CAISDAGGRNYGYTF
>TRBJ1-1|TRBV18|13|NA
CASSRVGGTEAFF
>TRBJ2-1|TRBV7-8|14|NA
CASSLVQPSNEQFF
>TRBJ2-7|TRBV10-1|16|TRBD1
CASSGRPGGLLYEQYF
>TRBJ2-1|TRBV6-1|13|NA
CASRERSGNEQFF
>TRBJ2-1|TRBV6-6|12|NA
CASRSGYNEQFF
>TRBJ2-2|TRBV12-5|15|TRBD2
CASGSLAGGTGELFF
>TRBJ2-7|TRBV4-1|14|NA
CASSQEGGSYEQYF
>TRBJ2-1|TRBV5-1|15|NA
CASSLVGVSYNEQFF
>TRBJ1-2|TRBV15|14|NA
CATSPEGAGYGYTF
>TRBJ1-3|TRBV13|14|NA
CASSDGLSGNTIYF
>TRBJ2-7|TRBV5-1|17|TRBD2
CASSLGLGPSGGYEQYF
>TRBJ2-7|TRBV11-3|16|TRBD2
CASSLGGAGGRYEQYF
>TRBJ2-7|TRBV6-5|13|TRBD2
CASRTSGIGEQYF
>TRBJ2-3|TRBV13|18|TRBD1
CASSLDRTTGGFTDTQYF
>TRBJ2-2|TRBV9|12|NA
CASRRHVGELFF
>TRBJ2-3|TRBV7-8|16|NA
CASSLLPGGITDTQYF
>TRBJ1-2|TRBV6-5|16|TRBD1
CASSYGAGTGSDGYTF
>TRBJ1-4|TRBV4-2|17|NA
CASSQVEGSVVNEKLFF